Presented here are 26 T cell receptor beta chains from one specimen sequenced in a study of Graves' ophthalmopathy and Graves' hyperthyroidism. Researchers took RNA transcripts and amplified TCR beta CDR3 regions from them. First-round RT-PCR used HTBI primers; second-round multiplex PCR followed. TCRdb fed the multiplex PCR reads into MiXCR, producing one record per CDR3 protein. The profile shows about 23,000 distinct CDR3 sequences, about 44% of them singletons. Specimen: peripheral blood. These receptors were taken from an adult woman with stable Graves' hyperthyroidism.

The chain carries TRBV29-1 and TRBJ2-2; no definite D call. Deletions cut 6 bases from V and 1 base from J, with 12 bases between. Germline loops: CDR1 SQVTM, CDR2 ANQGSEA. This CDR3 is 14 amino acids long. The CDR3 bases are TGCAGCGTCCGTGACTCCGGGAACACCGGGGAGCTGTTTTTT. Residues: CSVRDSGNTGELFF.

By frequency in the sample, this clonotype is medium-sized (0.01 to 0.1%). The CDR3 nucleotides are TGTGCCAGCAGCTCAATAGGACAGGGAACCTACGAGCAGTACTTC. Its translation is CASSSIGQGTYEQYF. The V and J genes are TRBV5-8 and TRBJ2-7; TRBD1 aligns across 8 bases. Germline values: CDR1 SGHTS, CDR2 YDEGEE. The CDR3 is 15 amino acids. The V gene end was trimmed by 3 bases and the J gene end by 2 bases; junction bases not matched to a gene: 7.

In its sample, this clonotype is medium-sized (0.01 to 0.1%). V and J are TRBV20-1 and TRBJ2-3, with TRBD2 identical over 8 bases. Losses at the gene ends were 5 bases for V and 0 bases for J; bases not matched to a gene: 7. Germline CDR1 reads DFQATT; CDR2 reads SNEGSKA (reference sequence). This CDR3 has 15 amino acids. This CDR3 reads CSAQRPSGSTDTQYF. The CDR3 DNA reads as TGCAGTGCTCAAAGGCCTAGCGGGAGCACAGATACGCAGTATTTT.

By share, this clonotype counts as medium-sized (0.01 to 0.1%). DNA of the CDR3: TGTGCCAGCAGCGGGGGACAGGGGTCCTACGAGCAGTACTTC. Translation: CASSGGQGSYEQYF. The chain has TRBV9 and TRBJ2-7, with 10 nucleotides matching TRBD1. The CDR3 is 14 residues long. V dropped 3 bases and J dropped 1; count of bases not matched to a gene: 1. CDR1 is SGDLS and CDR2 is YYNGEE in the germline V gene. The full variable domain, rest sourced from reference TRBV9 and TRBJ2-7, is DSGVTQTPKHLITATGQRVTLRCSPRSGDLSVYWYQQSLDQGLQFLIQYYNGEERAKGNILERFSAQQFPDLHSELNLSSLELGDSALYFCASSGGQGSYEQYFGPGTRLTVT.

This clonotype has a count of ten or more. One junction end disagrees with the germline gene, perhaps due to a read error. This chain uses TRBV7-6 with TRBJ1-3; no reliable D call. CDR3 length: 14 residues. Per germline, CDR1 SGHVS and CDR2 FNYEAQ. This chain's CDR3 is CASSFGGQGNTIYF. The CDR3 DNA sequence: TGTGCCAGCAGCTTCGGTGGGCAAGGAAACACCATATACTTT.

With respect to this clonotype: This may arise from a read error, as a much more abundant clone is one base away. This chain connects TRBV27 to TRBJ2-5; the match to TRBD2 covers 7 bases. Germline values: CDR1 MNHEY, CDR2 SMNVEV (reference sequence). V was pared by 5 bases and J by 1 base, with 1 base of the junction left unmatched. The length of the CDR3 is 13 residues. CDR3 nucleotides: TGTGCCAGCAGTCCTAGCGGCCAAGAGACCCAGTACTTC. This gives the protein CASSPSGQETQYF.

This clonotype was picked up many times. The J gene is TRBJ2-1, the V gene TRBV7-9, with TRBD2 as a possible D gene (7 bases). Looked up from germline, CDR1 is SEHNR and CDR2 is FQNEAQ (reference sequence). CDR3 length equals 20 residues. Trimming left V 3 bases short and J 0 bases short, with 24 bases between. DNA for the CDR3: TGTGCCAGCAGCTTCCCCGGGGGGCTCGGCGGTTATAGCTCCTACAATGAGCAGTTCTTC. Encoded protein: CASSFPGGLGGYSSYNEQFF.

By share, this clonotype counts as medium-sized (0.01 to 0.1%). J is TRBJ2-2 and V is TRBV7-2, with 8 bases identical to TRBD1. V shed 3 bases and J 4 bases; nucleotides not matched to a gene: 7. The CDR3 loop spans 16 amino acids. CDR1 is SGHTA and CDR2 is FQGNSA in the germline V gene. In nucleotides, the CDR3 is TGTGCCAGCAGCTTGAGCGGACAGGGTGGCACCGGGGAGCTGTTTTTT. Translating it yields CASSLSGQGGTGELFF.

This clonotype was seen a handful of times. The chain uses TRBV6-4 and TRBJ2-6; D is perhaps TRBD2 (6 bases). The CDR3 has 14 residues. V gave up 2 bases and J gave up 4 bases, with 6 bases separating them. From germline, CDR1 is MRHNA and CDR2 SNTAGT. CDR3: CASSDTSGANVLTF. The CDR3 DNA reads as TGTGCCAGCAGTGACACTAGCGGGGCCAACGTCCTGACTTTC.

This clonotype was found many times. The CDR3 spells CASSRQIWTSGSYEQYF. DNA of the CDR3: TGTGCCAGCAGTCGTCAAATCTGGACTAGCGGCTCCTACGAGCAGTACTTC. The chain joins TRBV28 to TRBJ2-7; 10 bases map to TRBD2. V lost 5 bases, J lost 0 bases, and 10 bases stayed unmatched. The germline gives CDR1 MDHEN, CDR2 SYDVKM. This CDR3 has 17 residues.

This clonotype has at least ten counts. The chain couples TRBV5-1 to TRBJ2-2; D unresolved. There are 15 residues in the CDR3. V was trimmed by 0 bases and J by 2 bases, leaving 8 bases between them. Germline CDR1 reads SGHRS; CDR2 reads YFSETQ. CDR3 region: CASSLGHGNTGELFF. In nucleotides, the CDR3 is TGCGCCAGCAGCTTGGGACACGGAAACACCGGGGAGCTGTTTTTT.

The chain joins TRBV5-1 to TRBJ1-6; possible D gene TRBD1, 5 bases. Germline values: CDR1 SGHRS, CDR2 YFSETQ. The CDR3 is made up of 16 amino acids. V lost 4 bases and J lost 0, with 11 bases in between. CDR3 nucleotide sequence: TGCGCCAGCAGCATAGCGGGACTCTCCTATAATTCACCCCTCCACTTT. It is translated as CASSIAGLSYNSPLHF.

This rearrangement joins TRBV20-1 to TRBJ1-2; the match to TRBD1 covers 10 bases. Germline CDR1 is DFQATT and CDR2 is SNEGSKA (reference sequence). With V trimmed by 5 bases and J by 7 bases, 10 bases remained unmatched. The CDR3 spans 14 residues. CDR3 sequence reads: CSAHTGTGESGYTF. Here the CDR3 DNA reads TGCAGTGCTCATACCGGGACAGGGGAGAGTGGCTACACCTTC.

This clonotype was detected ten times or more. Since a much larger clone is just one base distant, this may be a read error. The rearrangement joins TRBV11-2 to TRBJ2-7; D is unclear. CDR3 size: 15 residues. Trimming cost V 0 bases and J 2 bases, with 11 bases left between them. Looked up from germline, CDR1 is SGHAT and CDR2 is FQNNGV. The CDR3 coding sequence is TGTGCCAGCAGCTTAGATCTGTCCAGCGCCTACGAGCAGTACTTC. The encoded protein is CASSLDLSSAYEQYF.

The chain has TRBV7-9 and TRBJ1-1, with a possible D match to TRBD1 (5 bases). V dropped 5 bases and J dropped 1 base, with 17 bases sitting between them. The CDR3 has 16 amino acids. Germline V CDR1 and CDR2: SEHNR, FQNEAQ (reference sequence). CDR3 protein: CASSTDSQPPNTEAFF. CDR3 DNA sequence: TGTGCCAGCAGCACTGACAGTCAGCCCCCGAACACTGAAGCTTTCTTT.

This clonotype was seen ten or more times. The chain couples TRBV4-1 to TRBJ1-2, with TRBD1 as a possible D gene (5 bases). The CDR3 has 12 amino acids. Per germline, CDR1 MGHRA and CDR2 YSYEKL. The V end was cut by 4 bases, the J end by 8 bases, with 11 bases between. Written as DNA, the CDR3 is TGCGCCAGCAGCCGGGAGGGGCAGGGCTACACCTTC. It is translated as CASSREGQGYTF.

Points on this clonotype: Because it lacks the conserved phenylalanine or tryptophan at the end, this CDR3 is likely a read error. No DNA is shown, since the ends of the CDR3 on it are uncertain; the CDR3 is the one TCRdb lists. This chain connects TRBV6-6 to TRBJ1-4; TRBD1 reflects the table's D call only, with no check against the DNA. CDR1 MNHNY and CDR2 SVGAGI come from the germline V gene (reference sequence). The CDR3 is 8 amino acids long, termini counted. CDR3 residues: CASSYVSG.

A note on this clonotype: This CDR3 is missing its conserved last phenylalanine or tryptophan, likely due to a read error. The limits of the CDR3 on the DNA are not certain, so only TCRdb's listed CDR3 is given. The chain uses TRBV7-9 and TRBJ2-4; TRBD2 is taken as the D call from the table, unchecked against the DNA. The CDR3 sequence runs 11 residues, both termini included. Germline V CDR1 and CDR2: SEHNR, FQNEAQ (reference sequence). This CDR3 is CASSLRSGGRK.

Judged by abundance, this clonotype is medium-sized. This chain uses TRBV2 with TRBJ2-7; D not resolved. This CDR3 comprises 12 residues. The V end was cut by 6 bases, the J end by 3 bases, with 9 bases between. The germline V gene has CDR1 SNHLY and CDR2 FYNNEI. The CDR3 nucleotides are TGTGCCAGCAGGGATTCTATCTACGAGCAGTACTTC. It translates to CASRDSIYEQYF.

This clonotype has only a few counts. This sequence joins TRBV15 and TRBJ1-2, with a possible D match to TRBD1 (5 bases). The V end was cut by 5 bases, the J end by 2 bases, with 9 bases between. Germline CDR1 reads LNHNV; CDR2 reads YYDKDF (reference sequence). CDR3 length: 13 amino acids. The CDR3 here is CATSLDRNYGYTF. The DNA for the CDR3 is TGTGCCACCAGCCTCGACAGAAACTATGGCTACACCTTC.

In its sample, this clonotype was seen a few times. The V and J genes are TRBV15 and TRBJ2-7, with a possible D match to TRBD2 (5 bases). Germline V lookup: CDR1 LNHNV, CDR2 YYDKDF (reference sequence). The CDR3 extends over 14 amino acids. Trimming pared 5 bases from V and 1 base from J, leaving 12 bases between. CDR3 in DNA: TGTGCCACCAGCGAGGGAAGGATTTCCTACGAGCAGTACTTC. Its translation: CATSEGRISYEQYF.

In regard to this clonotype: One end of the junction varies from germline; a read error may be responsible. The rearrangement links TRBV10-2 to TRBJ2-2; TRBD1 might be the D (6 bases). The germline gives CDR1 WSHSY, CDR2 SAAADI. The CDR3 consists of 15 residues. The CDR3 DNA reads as TGCGCCAGCCGTGGGGTCGACAGGATGTACAATGAGCAGTTTTTT. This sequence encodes CASRGVDRMYNEQFF.

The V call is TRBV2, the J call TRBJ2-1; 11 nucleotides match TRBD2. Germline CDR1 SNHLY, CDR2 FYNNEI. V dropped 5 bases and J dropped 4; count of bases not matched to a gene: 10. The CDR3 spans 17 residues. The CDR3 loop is CASSLTETSGVYNEQFF. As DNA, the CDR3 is TGTGCCAGCAGTCTGACCGAGACTAGCGGGGTATACAATGAGCAGTTCTTC.

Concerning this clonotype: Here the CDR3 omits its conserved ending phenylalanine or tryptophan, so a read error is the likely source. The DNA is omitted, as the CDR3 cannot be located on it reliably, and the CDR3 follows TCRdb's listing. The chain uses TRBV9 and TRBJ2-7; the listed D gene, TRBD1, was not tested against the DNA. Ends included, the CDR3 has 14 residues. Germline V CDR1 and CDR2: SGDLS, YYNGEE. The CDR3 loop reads CASSRGTGAYEQCL.

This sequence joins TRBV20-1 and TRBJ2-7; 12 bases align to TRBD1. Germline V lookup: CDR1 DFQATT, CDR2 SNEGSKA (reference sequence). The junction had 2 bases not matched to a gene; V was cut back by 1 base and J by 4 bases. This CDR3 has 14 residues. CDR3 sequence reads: CSARGGQGAYEQYF. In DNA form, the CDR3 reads TGCAGTGCTAGAGGGGGACAGGGGGCTTACGAGCAGTACTTC.

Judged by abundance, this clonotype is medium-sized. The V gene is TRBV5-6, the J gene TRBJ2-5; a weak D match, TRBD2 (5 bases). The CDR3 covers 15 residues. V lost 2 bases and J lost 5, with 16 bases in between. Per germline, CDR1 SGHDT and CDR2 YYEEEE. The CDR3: CASSFRAMGGETQYF. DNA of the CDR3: TGTGCCAGCAGCTTCCGGGCCATGGGCGGGGAGACCCAGTACTTC.